The present entry profiles one T cell receptor (beta chain) with its context. The antigen is undetermined. The sample originates from a study of T cells in tumors after PD-1 blockade. Points from the study as a whole: After therapy, most expanded exhausted CD8+ clones were absent pre-treatment, suggesting clonal replacement.

TCRdb's table, derived via immunoSEQ multiplex PCR, lists solely in-frame clones and lacks some. Of 13,000 to 15,000 clones in the sample, around 62% are singletons; the top ten hold about 31%. The CDR3 has 17 residues. CDR1 is SEHNR and CDR2 is FQNEAQ in the germline V gene (reference sequence). The germline V and J ends were trimmed by 0 bases and 0 bases, with 12 bases remaining between them. The source was tumor tissue, collected after anti-PD-1 treatment. The rearrangement links TRBV7-9 to TRBJ1-5, with D uncertain. This receptor was obtained from a human donor with cutaneous squamous cell carcinoma. CDR3 region: CASSLAGGFYSNQPQHF. Here the CDR3 DNA reads TGTGCCAGCAGCTTAGCTGGCGGCTTCTATAGCAATCAGCCCCAGCATTTT.